The rows below give T cell receptor beta chains drawn from one sample of a study of T cell repertoires in cytomegalovirus infection. TCRdb reprocessed the reads via MiXCR and lists one record per CDR3 protein. This table holds roughly 200,000 distinct CDR3 sequences, about a sixth found once. Input material: CD8+ T cells from PBMCs. These receptor sequences come from a human donor in good health (CMV status not recorded). Some clones in this sample may be carry-over from other donors' samples. CDR3s include the opening cysteine and the closing phenylalanine or tryptophan. A D gene is named only where the DNA matches it firmly. Size values are once, few and many counts, or a class for expanded clones, and some rows have none.

J | V | D | size | DNA | CDR3
TRBJ2-1 | TRBV12-3/TRBV12-4 | TRBD2 | - | TGTGCCAGCAGCCCCTTAGCGGGGAGCTCCTACAATGAGCAGTTCTTC | CASSPLAGSSYNEQFF
TRBJ1-1 | TRBV2 | - | - | TGTGCCAGCACTTTGGGCACTGAAGCTTTCTTT | CASTLGTEAFF
TRBJ2-7 | TRBV7-9 | TRBD1 | - | TGTGCCAGCAGCTCTGACAGGGGAAGTTGGGAGCAGTACTTC | CASSSDRGSWEQYF
TRBJ1-2 | TRBV7-4 | - | - | TGTGCCAGCAGCTTAGATTTTGGGGAATATGGCTACACCTTC | CASSLDFGEYGYTF
TRBJ2-2 | TRBV25-1 | - | - | TGTGCCAGCAGTGACAGGGCGGACACCGGGGAGCTGTTTTTT | CASSDRADTGELFF
TRBJ1-4 | TRBV7-9 | TRBD1 | - | TGTGCCAGCAGCCCCAGGGACAGTGAAAAACTGTTTTTT | CASSPRDSEKLFF
TRBJ2-5 | TRBV29-1 | TRBD2 | - | TGCAGCGTTGGAGACGGGCGGGGGGAGACCCCCGGGGAGACCCAGTACTTC | CSVGDGRGETPGETQYF
TRBJ2-3 | TRBV7-2 | TRBD2 | few | TGTGCCAGCAGCTTAGTAGGCGGGAGTGTAGCCGATACGCAGTATTTT | CASSLVGGSVADTQYF
TRBJ2-2 | TRBV7-9 | TRBD1 | few | TGTGCCAGCAGACCCAGGGGGCGCGCCGGGGAGCTGTTTTTT | CASRPRGRAGELFF
TRBJ2-7 | TRBV12-3/TRBV12-4 | - | few | TGTGCCAGCAGCCTAAACAACTACGAGCAGTACTTC | CASSLNNYEQYF
TRBJ1-4 | TRBV14 | - | few | TGTGCCAGCAGCCCCGAGGGCGGGGAGCCCGAGGGAAAACTGTTTTTT | CASSPEGGEPEGKLFF
TRBJ1-2 | TRBV4-3 | TRBD1 | - | TGCGCCAGCAGCCAAGCCCCCCAGCAGGGGGAGAACTATGGCTACACCTTC | CASSQAPQQGENYGYTF
TRBJ2-3 | TRBV9 | - | few | TGTGCCAGCAGCGTAGGTGGATTCACAGATACGCAGTATTTT | CASSVGGFTDTQYF
TRBJ2-2 | TRBV9 | TRBD1 | - | TGTGCCAGCAGCGTTGATTTGTCGGGACAGGGAAGTTCCGGGGAGCTGTTTTTT | CASSVDLSGQGSSGELFF
TRBJ2-7 | TRBV12-3/TRBV12-4 | TRBD1 | few | TGTGCCAGCAGTTTCCCCTCGACAGGGACGTACGAGCAGTACTTC | CASSFPSTGTYEQYF
TRBJ1-1 | TRBV7-2 | - | few | TGTGCCAGCAGCGCGCCTTTTGGTCCCCAGGGTCGCACTGAAGCTTTCTTT | CASSAPFGPQGRTEAFF
TRBJ1-2 | TRBV28 | TRBD1 | - | TGTGCCAGCAGTTTTGTAGTCAGGGGGGAAGGCTACACCTTC | CASSFVVRGEGYTF
TRBJ2-3 | TRBV18 | TRBD1 | - | TGTGCCAGCTCACCAGGGACAGGGTGGACAGATACGCAGTATTTT | CASSPGTGWTDTQYF